This TCR beta chain appears in the sequencing data of a study of shared clonotypes between healthy human individuals. Splitting of CD4+ cells produced CD45RA+ naive and CD45RA-negative memory subsets. Sequencing used immunoSEQ multiplex PCR; TCRdb keeps in-frame clones, though not all of them. Of about 2.4 million clones in the sample, 80% to 95% were seen once. The CDR3 has 12 residues. The V end was cut by 5 bases, the J end by 0 bases, with 3 bases between. Germline V gene sequence: CDR1 SGHNT, CDR2 YENEEA. Comments on this clone: This sample also contains other DNA sequences that code for the same CDR3.

This receptor was taken from a man aged 18 to 29 in good health. Some clones in this sample may be carry-over from other donors' samples. The chain carries TRBV11-3 and TRBJ2-3; D gene unclear. The sample taken for sequencing was naive CD4+ T cells from PBMCs. The subset was: CD45RA+ positively selected. CDR3 protein: CASSISTDTQYF. The CDR3 region has the DNA TGTGCCAGCAGCATCAGCACAGATACGCAGTATTTT.